This T cell receptor (beta chain) comes out of a study of T-cell reconstitution after alpha-beta-depleted transplantation in children. This clonotype appeared many times. Antigen unknown. The study's findings and limits: Some patients' high day-60 TCRbeta diversity was traced to surviving recipient T cells and thymic progenitors. T-cell numbers and diversity, one year after transplant, stemmed largely from T cells that were newly produced.

For TCRbeta, the library was prepared with unique molecular identifiers. Via MiXCR, TCRdb re-called the PCR reads, giving one row per CDR3 protein. The sample holds about 200,000 distinct CDR3 sequences, about 7% seen once. The CDR3 spans 15 residues. J was trimmed by 4 bases and V by 4 bases; bases with no gene match: 6. CDR1 MDHEN and CDR2 SYDVKM come from the germline V gene. V and J are TRBV28 and TRBJ2-5, with 10 bases aligning to TRBD1. The input for sequencing was PBMCs, taken before TCRalphabeta/CD19-depleted stem cell transplant. The receptor comes from a boy between 2 and 10 years old with acute lymphoblastic leukemia, due to receive a stem cell transplant. The CDR3 region is CASSSMDRGGETQYF. The CDR3 DNA reads TGTGCCAGCAGTTCCATGGACAGGGGGGGAGAGACCCAGTACTTC. The full variable domain, rest sourced from reference TRBV28 and TRBJ2-5, is DVKVTQSSRYLVKRTGEKVFLECVQDMDHENMFWYRQDPGLGLRLIYFSYDVKMKEKGDIPEGYSVSREKKERFSLILESASTNQTSMYLCASSSMDRGGETQYFGPGTRLLVL.